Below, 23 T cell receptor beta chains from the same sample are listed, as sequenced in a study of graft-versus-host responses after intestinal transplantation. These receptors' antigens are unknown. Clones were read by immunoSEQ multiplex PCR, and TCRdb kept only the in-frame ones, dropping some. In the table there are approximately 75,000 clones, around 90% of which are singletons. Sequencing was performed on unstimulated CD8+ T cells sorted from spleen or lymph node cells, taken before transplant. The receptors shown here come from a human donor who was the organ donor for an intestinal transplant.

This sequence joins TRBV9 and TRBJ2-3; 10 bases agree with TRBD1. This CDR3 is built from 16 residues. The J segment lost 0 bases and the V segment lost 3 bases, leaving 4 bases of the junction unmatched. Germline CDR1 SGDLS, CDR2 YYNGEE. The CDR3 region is CASSGRDRGSTDTQYF. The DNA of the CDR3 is TGTGCCAGCAGCGGAAGGGACAGGGGCAGCACAGATACGCAGTATTTT.

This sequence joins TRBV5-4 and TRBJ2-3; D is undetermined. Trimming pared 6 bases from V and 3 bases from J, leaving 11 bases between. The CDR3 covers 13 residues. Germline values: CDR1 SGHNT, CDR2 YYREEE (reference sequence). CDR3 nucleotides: TGTGCCAGCACCCCTCACGGGACAGATACGCAGTATTTT. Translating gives CASTPHGTDTQYF.

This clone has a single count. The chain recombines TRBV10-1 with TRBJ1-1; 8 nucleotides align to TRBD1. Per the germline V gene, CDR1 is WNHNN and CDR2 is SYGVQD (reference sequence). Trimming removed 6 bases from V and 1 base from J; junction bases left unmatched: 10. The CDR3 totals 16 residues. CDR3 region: CASRATRDRPNTEAFF. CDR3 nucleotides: TGCGCCAGCAGAGCCACCCGGGACAGGCCGAACACTGAAGCTTTCTTT.

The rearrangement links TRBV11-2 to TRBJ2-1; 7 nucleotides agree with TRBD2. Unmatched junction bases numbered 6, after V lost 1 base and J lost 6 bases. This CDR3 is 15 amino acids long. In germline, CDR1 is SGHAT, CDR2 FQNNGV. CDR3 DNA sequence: TGTGCCAGCAGCTTAGCAGCGGGACGACTCAATGAGCAGTTCTTC. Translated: CASSLAAGRLNEQFF.

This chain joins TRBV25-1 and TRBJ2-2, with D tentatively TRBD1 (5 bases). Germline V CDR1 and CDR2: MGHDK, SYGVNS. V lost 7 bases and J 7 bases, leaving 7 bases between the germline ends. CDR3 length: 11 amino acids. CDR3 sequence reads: CASTTDGELFF. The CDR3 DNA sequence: TGTGCCAGCACGACAGACGGGGAGCTGTTTTTT.

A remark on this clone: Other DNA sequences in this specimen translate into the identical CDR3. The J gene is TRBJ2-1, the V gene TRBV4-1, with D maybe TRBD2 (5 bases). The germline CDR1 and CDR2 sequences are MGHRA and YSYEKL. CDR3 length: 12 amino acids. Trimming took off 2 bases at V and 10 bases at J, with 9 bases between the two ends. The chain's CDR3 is CASSQSEREQFF. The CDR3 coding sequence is TGCGCCAGCAGCCAAAGTGAGCGGGAGCAGTTCTTC.

The CDR3 DNA is TGTGCCAGCAGCTTGGGACGGAGAAGCTCCTATAATTCACCCCTCCACTTT. Its translation is CASSLGRRSSYNSPLHF. The chain recombines TRBV5-6 with TRBJ1-6; no clear D gene. The CDR3 is made up of 17 amino acids. CDR1 is SGHDT and CDR2 is YYEEEE in the germline V gene. V lost 0 bases and J lost 0, with 10 bases in between.

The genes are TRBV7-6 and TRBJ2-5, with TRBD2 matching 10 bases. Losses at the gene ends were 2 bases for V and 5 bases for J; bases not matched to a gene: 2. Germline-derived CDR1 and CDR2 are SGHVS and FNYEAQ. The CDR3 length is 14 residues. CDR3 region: CASSLLAGDETQYF. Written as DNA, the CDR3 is TGTGCCAGCAGCTTACTAGCGGGGGATGAGACCCAGTACTTC.

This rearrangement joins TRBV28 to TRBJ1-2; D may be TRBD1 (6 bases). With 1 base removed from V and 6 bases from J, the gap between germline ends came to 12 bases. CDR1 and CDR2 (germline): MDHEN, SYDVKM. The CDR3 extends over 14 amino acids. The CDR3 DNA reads TGTGCCAGCAGTTTATCGGCGCAGGGGCATGGCTACACCTTC. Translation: CASSLSAQGHGYTF.

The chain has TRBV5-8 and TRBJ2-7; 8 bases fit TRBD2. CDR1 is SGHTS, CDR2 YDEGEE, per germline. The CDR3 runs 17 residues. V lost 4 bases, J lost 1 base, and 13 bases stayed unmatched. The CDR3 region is CASSRGGGNLRSYEQYV. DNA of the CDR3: TGTGCCAGCAGCCGGGGCGGGGGGAATTTGAGGTCCTACGAGCAGTACGTC.

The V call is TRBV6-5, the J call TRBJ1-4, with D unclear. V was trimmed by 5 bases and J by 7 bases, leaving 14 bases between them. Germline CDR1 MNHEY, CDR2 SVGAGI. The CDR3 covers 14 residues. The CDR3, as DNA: TGTGCCAGCAGTCCCTTTTGGGAGGGTGAAAAACTGTTTTTT. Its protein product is CASSPFWEGEKLFF.

CDR3 in DNA: TGCGCCAGCAGTCAATCTTTATGTCCCCTGAACACTGAAGCTTTCTTT. Its protein product is CASSQSLCPLNTEAFF. This chain connects TRBV23-1 to TRBJ1-1, with D hard to call. TRBV23-1 is treated as an ORF (open reading frame) with a function not yet certain. The CDR3 contains 16 residues. With 0 bases removed from V and 0 bases from J, the gap between germline ends came to 11 bases.

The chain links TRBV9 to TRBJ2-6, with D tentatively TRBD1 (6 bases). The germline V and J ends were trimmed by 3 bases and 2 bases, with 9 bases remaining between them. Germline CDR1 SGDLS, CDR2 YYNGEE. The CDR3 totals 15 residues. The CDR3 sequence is CASSATGTGANVLTF. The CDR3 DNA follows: TGTGCCAGCAGCGCCACAGGGACTGGGGCCAACGTCCTGACTTTC.

CDR3 protein: CASSQAGFTEAFF. The CDR3 nucleotides are TGTGCCAGCAGTCAAGCAGGGTTCACTGAAGCTTTCTTT. The chain has TRBV6-5 and TRBJ1-1; perhaps TRBD1 as D (5 bases). The CDR3 runs 13 residues. The V end was cut by 5 bases, the J end by 4 bases, with 11 bases between. The germline V gene has CDR1 MNHEY and CDR2 SVGAGI.

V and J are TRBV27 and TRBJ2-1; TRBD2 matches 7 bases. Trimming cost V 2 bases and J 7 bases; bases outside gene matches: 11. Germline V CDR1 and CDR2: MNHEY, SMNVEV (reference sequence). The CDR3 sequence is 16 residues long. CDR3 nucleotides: TGTGCCAGCAGTTTAACCCCCCCCTGGGGGGGAAATGAGCAGTTCTTC. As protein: CASSLTPPWGGNEQFF.

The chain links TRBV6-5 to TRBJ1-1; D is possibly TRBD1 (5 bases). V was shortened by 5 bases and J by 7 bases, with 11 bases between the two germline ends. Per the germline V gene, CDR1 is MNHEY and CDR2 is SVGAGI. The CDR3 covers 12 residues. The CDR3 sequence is CASSRPGDEAFF. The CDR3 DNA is TGTGCCAGCAGTCGCCCGGGGGATGAAGCTTTCTTT.

CDR3 sequence (DNA): TGTGCCAGCAGTTTATCGACAGGCACCCCCTATGGCTACACCTTC. This translates into CASSLSTGTPYGYTF. This chain links TRBV28 with TRBJ1-2; possible D gene TRBD1, 6 bases. Germline V gives CDR1 MDHEN, CDR2 SYDVKM. This CDR3 spans 15 amino acids. Trimming took 1 base from V and 4 from J, leaving 13 bases between them.

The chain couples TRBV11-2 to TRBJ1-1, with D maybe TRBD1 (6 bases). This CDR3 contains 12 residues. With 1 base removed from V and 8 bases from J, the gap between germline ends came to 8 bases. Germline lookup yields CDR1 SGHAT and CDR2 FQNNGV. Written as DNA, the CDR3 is TGTGCCAGCAGCTTAGCCAGGGGAGAAGCTTTCTTT. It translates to CASSLARGEAFF.

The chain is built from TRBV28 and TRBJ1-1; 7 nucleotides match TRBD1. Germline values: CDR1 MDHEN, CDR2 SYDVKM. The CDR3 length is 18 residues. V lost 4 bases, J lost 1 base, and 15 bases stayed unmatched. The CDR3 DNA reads TGTGCCAGCAGTTCGGAGGAGGGGGCTCGACAGGCGAACACTGAAGCTTTCTTT. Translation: CASSSEEGARQANTEAFF.

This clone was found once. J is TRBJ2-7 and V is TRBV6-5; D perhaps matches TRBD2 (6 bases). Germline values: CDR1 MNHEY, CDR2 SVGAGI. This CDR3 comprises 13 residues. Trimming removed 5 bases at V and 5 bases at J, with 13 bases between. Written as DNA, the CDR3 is TGTGCCAGCAGTCCAGGAGGGGCACACGAGCAGTACGTC. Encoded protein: CASSPGGAHEQYV.

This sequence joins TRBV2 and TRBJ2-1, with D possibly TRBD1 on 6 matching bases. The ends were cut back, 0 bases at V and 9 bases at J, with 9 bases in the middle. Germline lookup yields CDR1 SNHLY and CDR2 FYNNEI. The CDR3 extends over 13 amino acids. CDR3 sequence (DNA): TGTGCCAGCAGTGAAGCGACGACAGGTGAGCAGTTCTTC. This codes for CASSEATTGEQFF. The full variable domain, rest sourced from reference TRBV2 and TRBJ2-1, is EPEVTQTPSHQVTQMGQEVILRCVPISNHLYFYWYRQILGQKVEFLVSFYNNEISEKSEIFDDQFSVERPDGSNFTLKIRSTKLEDSAMYFCASSEATTGEQFFGPGTRLTVL.

The CDR3 coding sequence is TGTGCCAGCAGTGAATATCATCACGAGGGGGCCGGGGAGCTGTTTTTT. It yields the protein CASSEYHHEGAGELFF. The rearrangement links TRBV2 to TRBJ2-2, with D tentatively TRBD1 (6 bases). CDR3 length: 16 residues. The germline gives CDR1 SNHLY, CDR2 FYNNEI. The ends were cut back, 2 bases at V and 6 bases at J, with 16 bases in the middle. The complete variable domain, with remaining parts taken from reference TRBV2 and TRBJ2-2, reads EPEVTQTPSHQVTQMGQEVILRCVPISNHLYFYWYRQILGQKVEFLVSFYNNEISEKSEIFDDQFSVERPDGSNFTLKIRSTKLEDSAMYFCASSEYHHEGAGELFFGEGSRLTVL.

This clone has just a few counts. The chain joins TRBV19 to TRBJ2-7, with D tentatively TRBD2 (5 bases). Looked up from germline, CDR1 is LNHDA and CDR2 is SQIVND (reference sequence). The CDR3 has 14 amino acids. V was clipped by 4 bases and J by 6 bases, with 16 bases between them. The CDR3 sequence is CASSKTGNLVEQYV. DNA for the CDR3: TGTGCCAGTAGTAAGACCGGGAACCTTGTCGAGCAGTACGTC.